These 25 T cell receptor beta chains share one sample of origin, sequenced in a study of cytomegalovirus exposure and HLA in healthy donors. In the PCR, 60 Vbeta and 13 Jbeta primers were used. The data were produced by immunoSEQ multiplex PCR, yet TCRdb's version contains in-frame clones alone and is incomplete. This table holds roughly 100,000 clones, about 75% found once. The sequenced sample consisted of PBMCs. The source of these receptors is a man in his fifties in good health and CMV-seronegative.

This chain joins TRBV2 and TRBJ1-5, with D uncertain. The CDR3 has 15 amino acids. The V end lost 1 base, the J end lost 4 bases, and 11 bases lay between the germline ends. CDR1 and CDR2 from the germline V gene are SNHLY and FYNNEI. CDR3 coding DNA: TGTGCCAGCAGTGAAGATCCCTCCCTTAATCAGCCCCAGCATTTT. The encoded protein is CASSEDPSLNQPQHF.

The chain has TRBV11-3 and TRBJ1-1, with D tentatively TRBD1 (6 bases). CDR1 SGHNT and CDR2 YENEEA come from the germline V gene. V lost 3 bases, J lost 5 bases, and 10 bases lay in between. CDR3 length: 13 amino acids. The CDR3 is CASSLTGGTEAFF. The DNA for the CDR3 is TGTGCCAGCAGCTTGACAGGTGGGACTGAAGCTTTCTTT.

This chain uses TRBV11-2 with TRBJ1-5; a possible D gene is TRBD1 (5 bases). Germline CDR1 reads SGHAT; CDR2 reads FQNNGV. Trimming stripped 4 bases from V and 3 bases from J, with 13 bases between. The CDR3 extends over 15 amino acids. CDR3 amino acids: CASSSQGGVNQPQHF. CDR3 DNA sequence: TGTGCCAGCAGCTCTCAGGGCGGGGTCAATCAGCCCCAGCATTTT.

The V call is TRBV5-1, the J call TRBJ2-2; 7 nucleotides align to TRBD2. CDR1 and CDR2 (germline): SGHRS, YFSETQ. CDR3 length: 16 amino acids. Germline trimming cut 2 bases from V and 0 bases from J; bases unmatched to any gene: 4. For the CDR3, the DNA is TGCGCCAGCAGCTTAGCTAGCGGCGCGAACACCGGGGAGCTGTTTTTT. The encoded protein is CASSLASGANTGELFF.

The CDR3 DNA sequence: TGTGCCTGGAGTACAGGACAGGGGCGGGAAAAACTGTTTTTT. Translated: CAWSTGQGREKLFF. The V and J genes are TRBV30 and TRBJ1-4; TRBD1 agrees at 9 bases. The V and J ends lost 2 bases and 8 bases, in that order; junction bases with no gene match: 6. CDR3 length: 14 amino acids. Germline V gene sequence: CDR1 GTSNPN, CDR2 SVGIG (reference sequence).

This clone was counted between two and nine times. This CDR3 is CASSSADSLYGYTF. In DNA form, the CDR3 reads TGTGCCAGTAGTAGTGCGGACAGCCTCTATGGCTACACCTTC. V is TRBV19 and J is TRBJ1-2; D is perhaps TRBD1 (6 bases). Looked up from germline, CDR1 is LNHDA and CDR2 is SQIVND (reference sequence). The CDR3 has 14 amino acids. Trimming took 4 bases from V and 4 from J, leaving 13 bases between them.

The rearrangement links TRBV2 to TRBJ2-2; 8 positions match TRBD1. Germline values: CDR1 SNHLY, CDR2 FYNNEI. This CDR3 comprises 15 residues. V dropped 5 bases and J dropped 8; count of bases not matched to a gene: 10. The CDR3: CASSFQDRVGGELFF. The CDR3, as DNA: TGTGCCAGCAGTTTTCAGGACAGGGTAGGGGGGGAGCTGTTTTTT.

V gene TRBV23-1 combines with J gene TRBJ2-3, with D perhaps matching TRBD1 (5 bases). TRBV23-1 is recorded as an ORF, its role being uncertain. Trimming pared 11 bases from V and 7 bases from J, leaving 19 bases between. The CDR3 is 13 amino acids. The CDR3: CAGFQGPRNTQYF. CDR3 nucleotides: TGCGCCGGATTTCAGGGTCCACGAAATACGCAGTATTTT.

The chain is built from TRBV18 and TRBJ2-2, with TRBD2 matching over 14 bases. CDR1 and CDR2 (germline): KGHSH, LQKENI. CDR3 length equals 19 residues. J was trimmed by 2 bases and V by 2 bases; bases with no gene match: 7. The CDR3 is CASSPSTSGGAYNTGELFF. CDR3 sequence (DNA): TGTGCCAGCTCACCATCGACTAGCGGGGGGGCGTATAACACCGGGGAGCTGTTTTTT.

The CDR3 protein is CASSSGLAGEQYF. CDR3 bases: TGTGCCAGCAGCTCGGGACTAGCGGGGGAGCAGTACTTC. The rearrangement uses TRBV7-3 and TRBJ2-7, with 13 positions matching TRBD2. The trim removed 4 bases at V and 7 bases at J, leaving 1 base unmatched. This CDR3 region has 13 residues. CDR1 SGHTA and CDR2 FQGTGA come from the germline V gene.

This chain joins TRBV6-5 and TRBJ2-4, with TRBD2 matching over 8 bases. Germline V gene lookup returns CDR1 MNHEY and CDR2 SVGAGI. J lost 10 bases, V lost 6 bases, and 14 bases had no gene match. CDR3 length: 15 amino acids. CDR3 sequence (DNA): TGTGCCAGCAGCCTCCCCAGCGGGGGCAAGCGTATTCAGTACTTC. Amino acids: CASSLPSGGKRIQYF.

This clone showed up just a few times. CDR3 sequence reads: CASSSILGTADNEQFF. For the CDR3, the DNA is TGTGCCAGCAGCTCAATTCTCGGGACTGCGGACAATGAGCAGTTCTTC. The chain links TRBV7-3 to TRBJ2-1; tentatively, D is TRBD2 (6 bases). CDR1 and CDR2 (germline): SGHTA, FQGTGA. The V end was cut by 4 bases, the J end by 5 bases, with 18 bases between. This CDR3 has 16 residues. Filled out from reference TRBV7-3 and TRBJ2-1, the complete variable domain reads GAGVSQTPSNKVTEKGKYVELRCDPISGHTALYWYRQSLGQGPEFLIYFQGTGAADDSGLPNDRFFAVRPEGSVSTLKIQRTERGDSAVYLCASSSILGTADNEQFFGPGTRLTVL.

The rearrangement links TRBV5-1 to TRBJ1-2, with 8 bases fitting TRBD1. The CDR3 runs 17 residues. CDR1 SGHRS and CDR2 YFSETQ come from the germline V gene. V shed 0 bases, J shed 2 bases, and the junction held 9 bases outside the gene matches. The CDR3 DNA reads TGCGCCAGCAGCTTGGCAGGGGGCGCCTCGTCGAACTATGGCTACACCTTC. Its protein is CASSLAGGASSNYGYTF.

This clone is a singleton in its sample. V usage is TRBV7-3 and J usage is TRBJ1-6, with 7 bases identical to TRBD1. Germline CDR1 reads SGHTA; CDR2 reads FQGTGA. Trimming at V came to 3 bases and at J to 3 bases, leaving 2 bases not matched to a gene. The CDR3 is 15 amino acids. This CDR3 is CASSFTGDYNSPLHF. As DNA, the CDR3 is TGTGCCAGCAGCTTCACAGGGGACTATAATTCACCCCTCCACTTT.

There are a few counts of this clone. The CDR3 DNA follows: TGTGCCAGCAGCTTAGGCGGGAGGGCCGCCGGGGAGCTGTTTTTT. Translated: CASSLGGRAAGELFF. The chain links TRBV11-3 to TRBJ2-2; 9 nucleotides agree with TRBD2. The ends lost 1 base at V and 6 bases at J; junction bases unmatched: 3. Germline assignment: CDR1 SGHNT and CDR2 YENEEA. The CDR3 runs 15 residues. The full variable domain, in which reference TRBV11-3 and TRBJ2-2 provide the parts outside the CDR3, is EAGVVQSPRYKIIEKKQPVAFWCNPISGHNTLYWYLQNLGQGPELLIRYENEEAVDDSQLPKDRFSAERLKGVDSTLKIQPAELGDSAVYLCASSLGGRAAGELFFGEGSRLTVL.

V gene TRBV6-6 combines with J gene TRBJ2-1, with 12 bases aligning to TRBD1. Germline V CDR1 and CDR2: MNHNY, SVGAGI (reference sequence). The length of the CDR3 is 16 residues. The trim removed 3 bases at V and 9 bases at J, leaving 9 bases unmatched. The CDR3 nucleotides read TGTGCCAGCAGTTATTCAGGGGGACAGGGGGCGGGTGAGCAGTTCTTC. Its translation is CASSYSGGQGAGEQFF.

V and J are TRBV6-1 and TRBJ1-2, with D unclear. Germline CDR1 and CDR2: MNHNS and SASEGT. The ends were cut back, 1 base at V and 7 bases at J, with 13 bases in the middle. CDR3 length: 14 amino acids. CDR3 in DNA: TGTGCCAGCAGTGAAGGCGGCAGCCTCCCTGGCTACACCTTC. This codes for CASSEGGSLPGYTF.

The chain joins TRBV5-4 to TRBJ2-1; the match to TRBD1 covers 7 bases. V lost 3 bases and J lost 8; bases outside the gene matches: 5. CDR3 length: 13 residues. The germline V gene has CDR1 SGHNT and CDR2 YYREEE (reference sequence). CDR3 region: CASSSVGGHEQFF. The CDR3 DNA reads TGTGCCAGCAGCTCGGTAGGGGGCCATGAGCAGTTCTTC.

This sequence joins TRBV9 and TRBJ1-2; D gene ambiguous. The CDR3 totals 13 residues. V was clipped by 2 bases and J by 0 bases, with 5 bases between them. Germline V gene lookup returns CDR1 SGDLS and CDR2 YYNGEE. For the CDR3, the DNA is TGTGCCAGCAGCGTTGACACTAACTATGGCTACACCTTC. This sequence encodes CASSVDTNYGYTF. Combining the CDR3 with reference TRBV9 and TRBJ1-2 gives the whole variable domain DSGVTQTPKHLITATGQRVTLRCSPRSGDLSVYWYQQSLDQGLQFLIQYYNGEERAKGNILERFSAQQFPDLHSELNLSSLELGDSALYFCASSVDTNYGYTFGSGTRLTVV.

This chain joins TRBV6-6 and TRBJ2-3, with 7 bases identical to TRBD2. CDR3 length equals 15 residues. CDR1 and CDR2 (germline): MNHNY, SVGAGI (reference sequence). J was trimmed by 1 base and V by 6 bases; bases with no gene match: 7. CDR3 region: CASRPTSDRTDTQYF. The CDR3 region has the DNA TGTGCCAGCAGACCAACTAGCGACCGCACAGATACGCAGTATTTT.

The V and J genes are TRBV4-3 and TRBJ1-5; the match to TRBD1 covers 10 bases. Germline V gene lookup returns CDR1 LGHNA and CDR2 YSLEER. This CDR3 contains 15 residues. V gave up 0 bases and J gave up 9 bases; unmatched junction bases: 5. The CDR3 loop reads CASSQDVTGGLPQHF. CDR3 nucleotide sequence: TGCGCCAGCAGCCAAGATGTGACAGGGGGCTTGCCCCAGCATTTT.

The rearrangement links TRBV7-2 to TRBJ2-2, with TRBD2 identical over 9 bases. With 5 bases clipped from V and 1 base from J, the junction kept 5 bases outside the gene matches. The CDR3 totals 16 residues. Per the germline V gene, CDR1 is SGHTA and CDR2 is FQGNSA. The CDR3 bases are TGTGCCAGCAGCCCCCCGACTAGCGGGAACACCGGGGAGCTGTTTTTT. It yields the protein CASSPPTSGNTGELFF. The full variable domain, in which reference TRBV7-2 and TRBJ2-2 provide the parts outside the CDR3, is GAGVSQSPSNKVTEKGKDVELRCDPISGHTALYWYRQSLGQGLEFLIYFQGNSAPDKSGLPSDRFSAERTGGSVSTLTIQRTQQEDSAVYLCASSPPTSGNTGELFFGEGSRLTVL.

Here the CDR3 reads CASSPTGGATGYTF. In DNA form, the CDR3 reads TGTGCCAGTAGTCCTACAGGGGGCGCAACTGGCTACACCTTC. The chain combines TRBV19 with TRBJ1-2; 9 positions agree with TRBD1. This CDR3 contains 14 residues. Germline trimming cut 5 bases from V and 7 bases from J; bases unmatched to any gene: 8. Germline V gene sequence: CDR1 LNHDA, CDR2 SQIVND (reference sequence).

The gene calls are TRBV7-9 and TRBJ2-2, with D possibly matching TRBD2 (6 bases). Deletions cut 2 bases from V and 6 bases from J, with 13 bases between. CDR3 length: 15 amino acids. CDR1 and CDR2 (germline): SEHNR, FQNEAQ (reference sequence). CDR3 region: CASSLSPSAAGELFF. The DNA for the CDR3 is TGTGCCAGCAGCTTATCCCCTAGCGCTGCCGGGGAGCTGTTTTTT.

The rearrangement joins TRBV11-2 to TRBJ1-1, with D tentatively TRBD1 (6 bases). V lost 2 bases, J lost 4 bases, and 8 bases lay in between. The CDR3 totals 13 residues. The germline CDR1 and CDR2 sequences are SGHAT and FQNNGV. CDR3 amino acids: CASSLYRATEAFF. For the CDR3, the DNA is TGTGCCAGCAGCTTATACAGGGCCACTGAAGCTTTCTTT.